These 30 T cell receptor beta chains were sequenced from one sample in a study of cytomegalovirus exposure and HLA in healthy donors. Clones were read by immunoSEQ multiplex PCR, and TCRdb kept only the in-frame ones, dropping some. Of roughly 200,000 clones in the sample, around 82% were seen once. Sequenced sample: PBMCs. These receptors all stem from a woman aged 18-30 years in good health and CMV-seropositive.

This sequence joins TRBV7-9 and TRBJ1-2; D is possibly TRBD1 (6 bases). The V gene's germline CDR1 is SEHNR and CDR2 FQNEAQ (reference sequence). V gave up 5 bases and J gave up 0 bases, with 16 bases separating them. The CDR3 is 16 residues long. CDR3 protein: CASSVNRDNPNYGYTF. CDR3 bases: TGTGCCAGCAGCGTTAACCGGGACAACCCTAACTATGGCTACACCTTC.

The chain links TRBV6-6 to TRBJ2-7; no firm D call. The CDR3 loop spans 12 amino acids. The germline V gene encodes CDR1 MNHNY and CDR2 SVGAGI (reference sequence). V dropped 6 bases and J dropped 2 bases, with 8 bases sitting between them. CDR3 sequence: CASSPVAYEQYF. CDR3 coding DNA: TGTGCCAGCAGCCCCGTTGCCTACGAGCAGTACTTC.

The genes are TRBV11-3 and TRBJ1-3; D is ambiguous. Per germline, CDR1 SGHNT and CDR2 YENEEA. The CDR3 covers 13 residues. V lost 4 bases to trimming and J lost 4 bases, with 8 bases between them. For the CDR3, the DNA is TGTGCCAGCAGCTCCACACAAGGAAACACCATATATTTT. This sequence encodes CASSSTQGNTIYF.

The chain uses TRBV15 and TRBJ2-1, with a possible D match to TRBD1 (6 bases). Germline V lookup: CDR1 LNHNV, CDR2 YYDKDF (reference sequence). Trimming removed 0 bases at V and 1 base at J, with 13 bases between. The CDR3 covers 17 residues. As DNA, the CDR3 is TGTGCCACCAGCAGAGATCTCGGACAGATATCCTACAATGAGCAGTTCTTC. Encoded protein: CATSRDLGQISYNEQFF.

The chain carries TRBV4-1 and TRBJ1-5; D perhaps matches TRBD1 (5 bases). The ends were cut back, 4 bases at V and 3 bases at J, with 10 bases in the middle. Germline V gives CDR1 MGHRA, CDR2 YSYEKL. This CDR3 has 14 amino acids. CDR3 DNA: TGCGCCAGCAGCCTAGGGGTGATCAATCAGCCCCAGCATTTT. It translates to CASSLGVINQPQHF.

This clone showed up many times. The gene calls are TRBV21-1 and TRBJ2-7; TRBD2 was called by the table and not checked on the DNA. TRBV21-1 represents a pseudogene. There are 13 residues in the CDR3. CDR3 protein: CASSKGTTYEQYF. The CDR3 nucleotides are TGTGCCAGCAGCAAAGGGACTACCTACGAGCAGTACTTC.

This chain uses TRBV27 with TRBJ2-7; TRBD1 aligns across 8 bases. V shed 2 bases and J 2 bases; nucleotides not matched to a gene: 5. The germline gives CDR1 MNHEY, CDR2 SMNVEV (reference sequence). CDR3 length equals 15 residues. The CDR3 loop is CASSLINRGTYEQYF. The CDR3 DNA sequence: TGTGCCAGCAGTTTAATAAACAGGGGGACCTACGAGCAGTACTTC.

The V call is TRBV5-6, the J call TRBJ1-2; D is uncertain. V was cut by 0 bases and J by 7 bases, with 10 bases left in between. The CDR3 sequence is 13 residues long. Germline V lookup: CDR1 SGHDT, CDR2 YYEEEE. CDR3 sequence: CASSLGGLGGYTF. CDR3 DNA sequence: TGTGCCAGCAGCTTGGGCGGCCTGGGTGGCTACACCTTC.

The rearrangement links TRBV5-1 to TRBJ1-1; 8 positions agree with TRBD1. This CDR3 is built from 14 residues. Germline V gene lookup returns CDR1 SGHRS and CDR2 YFSETQ. With 4 bases clipped from V and 7 bases from J, the junction kept 9 bases outside the gene matches. The CDR3 region is CASSPTVTGDEAFF. The CDR3 bases are TGCGCCAGCAGCCCTACTGTGACAGGGGATGAAGCTTTCTTT.

The chain recombines TRBV5-1 with TRBJ1-1, with 9 nucleotides matching TRBD1. CDR3 length: 17 amino acids. Germline CDR1 reads SGHRS; CDR2 reads YFSETQ. V shed 1 base, J shed 4 bases, and the junction held 11 bases outside the gene matches. CDR3 sequence (DNA): TGCGCCAGCAGCTTGCGGGGACAGGGCCTACGTGGCACTGAAGCTTTCTTT. Translating gives CASSLRGQGLRGTEAFF.

This clone was counted between two and nine times. This CDR3 reads CASSRERAVGDTQYF. CDR3 nucleotides: TGTGCCAGCAGCCGGGAGCGGGCAGTGGGGGATACGCAGTATTTT. The chain has TRBV4-2 and TRBJ2-3, with D possibly being TRBD2 (6 bases). Germline values: CDR1 LGHNA, CDR2 YNFKEQ. The CDR3 covers 15 residues. The V end lost 4 bases, the J end lost 6 bases, and 17 bases lay between the germline ends.

This chain uses TRBV11-2 with TRBJ1-1; a possible D gene is TRBD1 (6 bases). The CDR3 has 15 residues. Germline V lookup: CDR1 SGHAT, CDR2 FQNNGV. Trimming cost V 0 bases and J 2 bases, with 10 bases left between them. CDR3 sequence reads: CASSLEGGRNTEAFF. CDR3 nucleotide sequence: TGTGCCAGCAGCTTAGAGGGGGGGCGAAACACTGAAGCTTTCTTT.

V gene TRBV5-1 combines with J gene TRBJ1-1; 8 bases are a match to TRBD1. There are 15 residues in the CDR3. Trimming cost V 4 bases and J 0 bases; bases outside gene matches: 5. Germline-derived CDR1 and CDR2 are SGHRS and YFSETQ. The DNA for the CDR3 is TGCGCCAGCAGCCTTACGACAGGGGTGAACACTGAAGCTTTCTTT. Residues: CASSLTTGVNTEAFF.

This chain uses TRBV7-9 with TRBJ1-6; D not certain. Per the germline V gene, CDR1 is SEHNR and CDR2 is FQNEAQ (reference sequence). This CDR3 is built from 17 residues. V was pared by 1 base and J by 0 bases, with 10 bases between. The chain's CDR3 is CASSLDSPSSYNSPLHF. The CDR3 nucleotides read TGTGCCAGCAGCTTAGACAGCCCGAGCTCCTATAATTCACCCCTCCACTTT.

This clone was picked up a small number of times. The chain combines TRBV9 with TRBJ2-3; D possibly corresponds to TRBD1 (5 bases). Trimming shortened V by 6 bases and J by 6 bases, and 11 bases separated the two germline ends. CDR1 SGDLS and CDR2 YYNGEE come from the germline V gene. CDR3 length: 12 amino acids. The chain's CDR3 is CASNVHRDTQYF. For the CDR3, the DNA is TGTGCCAGCAACGTCCACAGGGATACGCAGTATTTT.

The rearrangement links TRBV9 to TRBJ1-2; D is perhaps TRBD1 (6 bases). Trimming removed 0 bases at V and 4 bases at J, with 13 bases between. This CDR3 is 15 amino acids long. In germline, CDR1 is SGDLS, CDR2 YYNGEE. CDR3 nucleotides: TGTGCCAGCAGCGTAGATCTCGGGACAATCTATGGCTACACCTTC. It codes for CASSVDLGTIYGYTF.

CDR3 region: CASRVSGGSYNEQFF. The CDR3 DNA is TGTGCCAGCAGGGTTAGCGGGGGTTCCTACAATGAGCAGTTCTTC. V and J are TRBV6-5 and TRBJ2-1; 9 bases are a match to TRBD2. This CDR3 comprises 15 residues. J lost 1 base, V lost 6 bases, and 4 bases had no gene match. Germline assignment: CDR1 MNHEY and CDR2 SVGAGI.

The genes are TRBV5-1 and TRBJ2-3, with 12 positions matching TRBD2. The V and J ends lost 2 bases and 5 bases, in that order; junction bases with no gene match: 12. The germline V gene encodes CDR1 SGHRS and CDR2 YFSETQ. The CDR3 runs 18 residues. CDR3 residues: CASSFTSGGLQGVDTQYF. CDR3 DNA sequence: TGCGCCAGCAGCTTCACTAGCGGGGGGCTCCAAGGTGTAGATACGCAGTATTTT.

The chain couples TRBV4-1 to TRBJ1-4; D remains ambiguous. Germline V gives CDR1 MGHRA, CDR2 YSYEKL. This CDR3 spans 19 amino acids. Deletions cut 0 bases from V and 3 bases from J, with 20 bases between. The CDR3 spells CASSQENVGLAGANEKLFF. DNA for the CDR3: TGCGCCAGCAGCCAAGAAAATGTCGGGTTGGCCGGAGCTAATGAAAAACTGTTTTTT.

This clone was observed a few times. The rearrangement links TRBV27 to TRBJ1-5; TRBD1 agrees at 9 bases. V gave up 6 bases and J gave up 5 bases; unmatched junction bases: 14. The CDR3 runs to 17 residues. Germline values: CDR1 MNHEY, CDR2 SMNVEV (reference sequence). The CDR3 region is CASRPQGARTLDQPQHF. CDR3 DNA sequence: TGTGCCAGCAGGCCACAGGGGGCCCGAACCCTCGATCAGCCCCAGCATTTT.

This chain joins TRBV5-4 and TRBJ2-3; D is unresolved. Germline V gives CDR1 SGHNT, CDR2 YYREEE (reference sequence). This CDR3 region has 15 residues. V was pared by 0 bases and J by 3 bases, with 11 bases between. CDR3 in amino acids: CASSLDTPSTDTQYF. CDR3 in DNA: TGTGCCAGCAGCTTGGACACCCCCAGTACAGATACGCAGTATTTT.

The V gene is TRBV9, the J gene TRBJ2-3; 9 bases are a match to TRBD1. Per the germline V gene, CDR1 is SGDLS and CDR2 is YYNGEE. Trimming removed 4 bases from V and 8 bases from J; junction bases left unmatched: 14. This CDR3 has 16 amino acids. CDR3 amino acids: CASSLSVTGGASTQYF. The DNA of the CDR3 is TGTGCCAGCAGCCTAAGCGTTACAGGGGGCGCATCTACGCAGTATTTT.

This chain links TRBV13 with TRBJ2-1, with TRBD2 identical over 14 bases. Germline V gene lookup returns CDR1 PRHDT and CDR2 FYEKMQ (reference sequence). Unmatched junction bases numbered 4, after V lost 5 bases and J lost 7 bases. This CDR3 is built from 15 residues. The CDR3 protein is CASSPTSGGANEQFF. In nucleotides, the CDR3 is TGTGCCAGCAGCCCGACTAGCGGGGGGGCAAATGAGCAGTTCTTC. The full variable domain, completed using reference TRBV13 and TRBJ2-1, is AAGVIQSPRHLIKEKRETATLKCYPIPRHDTVYWYQQGPGQDPQFLISFYEKMQSDKGSIPDRFSAQQFSDYHSELNMSSLELGDSALYFCASSPTSGGANEQFFGPGTRLTVL.

The CDR3 region has the DNA TGTGCCAGCAGCGGTAAGGACAGGGGGCCTGGAAACACCATATATTTT. It translates to CASSGKDRGPGNTIYF. The chain is built from TRBV9 and TRBJ1-3; 11 bases fit TRBD1. This CDR3 has 16 amino acids. The V and J ends lost 3 bases and 2 bases, in that order; junction bases with no gene match: 4. In germline, CDR1 is SGDLS, CDR2 YYNGEE.

This clone was seen a handful of times. This chain joins TRBV4-1 and TRBJ1-5; D is perhaps TRBD1 (5 bases). The CDR3 sequence is 17 residues long. Trimming shortened V by 2 bases and J by 1 base, and 15 bases separated the two germline ends. Germline lookup yields CDR1 MGHRA and CDR2 YSYEKL. The CDR3 coding sequence is TGCGCCAGCAGCCAACTAAGGGAGCGGGGCAGCAATCAGCCCCAGCATTTT. Its protein is CASSQLRERGSNQPQHF.

The genes are TRBV9 and TRBJ2-3; 8 bases are a match to TRBD2. CDR1 is SGDLS, CDR2 YYNGEE, per germline. This CDR3 comprises 15 residues. With 0 bases clipped from V and 1 base from J, the junction kept 1 base outside the gene matches. CDR3 nucleotide sequence: TGTGCCAGCAGCGTAGTTAGCGGGGGCACAGATACGCAGTATTTT. Protein sequence: CASSVVSGGTDTQYF.

This clone has ten or more counts. The chain carries TRBV5-1 and TRBJ2-3; 9 positions match TRBD2. V gave up 3 bases and J gave up 3 bases; unmatched junction bases: 5. This CDR3 has 15 residues. The germline V gene encodes CDR1 SGHRS and CDR2 YFSETQ. The CDR3 DNA reads as TGCGCCAGCAGCTCTAGCGGGGTCGGAACAGATACGCAGTATTTT. It is translated as CASSSSGVGTDTQYF.

The chain recombines TRBV7-6 with TRBJ1-1; no definite D call. CDR3 length: 12 amino acids. The germline V gene encodes CDR1 SGHVS and CDR2 FNYEAQ. V lost 3 bases and J 6 bases, leaving 8 bases between the germline ends. This CDR3 is CASSFGTAEAFF. In DNA form, the CDR3 reads TGTGCCAGCAGCTTCGGAACAGCTGAAGCTTTCTTT.

V and J are TRBV15 and TRBJ2-3, with unresolved D. Germline V CDR1 and CDR2: LNHNV, YYDKDF (reference sequence). The CDR3 length is 12 residues. V lost 5 bases and J lost 14, with 17 bases in between. This chain's CDR3 is CATSPRLGDPYF. CDR3 bases: TGTGCCACCAGCCCCCGGCTAGGAGACCCGTATTTT.

CDR3 in DNA: TGTGCCAGCAGCCATACCGGGACGGGGGGTGGGTCGGGCTACACCTTC. Translation gives CASSHTGTGGGSGYTF. This rearrangement joins TRBV6-6 to TRBJ1-2; D possibly corresponds to TRBD1 (5 bases). The V end was cut by 6 bases, the J end by 8 bases, with 25 bases between. Germline V gene data show CDR1 as MNHNY and CDR2 as SVGAGI (reference sequence). The CDR3 is 16 residues long.